The 3 T cell receptor beta chains below were found in one sample sequenced in a study of PD-L1 blockade in urothelial cancer. Here immunoSEQ multiplex PCR was the method, and the copy in TCRdb shows in-frame clones only, minus some. The table lists approximately 80,000 clones, around 76% of them singletons, with 9% to 9.5% in the top ten. The starting material was PBMCs, obtained around atezolizumab (anti-PD-L1) treatment. The receptors were sampled from a man between 65 and 85 years old with urothelial cancer.

This clone turned up a few times. The CDR3 reads CASSESRPGGTQHF. Here the CDR3 DNA reads TGTGCCAGCAGTGAATCTCGACCGGGGGGGACCCAGCATTTT. This chain links TRBV6-1 with TRBJ1-5; D perhaps matches TRBD1 (5 bases). This CDR3 comprises 14 residues. CDR1 and CDR2 from the germline V gene are MNHNS and SASEGT. V lost 2 bases and J 11 bases, leaving 16 bases between the germline ends.

The rearrangement uses TRBV10-3 and TRBJ2-3, with TRBD2 matching over 7 bases. The V gene end was trimmed by 6 bases and the J gene end by 4 bases; junction bases not matched to a gene: 10. Germline lookup yields CDR1 ENHRY and CDR2 SYGVKD. This CDR3 is built from 15 residues. The CDR3 coding sequence is TGTGCCATCAGCCTAACTAGCGTGGGGGCAGATACGCAGTATTTT. Translating it yields CAISLTSVGADTQYF.

This sequence joins TRBV5-4 and TRBJ2-7, with D possibly being TRBD1 (5 bases). CDR3 length: 15 residues. Germline lookup yields CDR1 SGHNT and CDR2 YYREEE (reference sequence). The V end was cut by 0 bases, the J end by 3 bases, with 13 bases between. Here the CDR3 DNA reads TGTGCCAGCAGCTTGGTTGGCCAGGGTAGCTACGAGCAGTACTTC. Protein sequence: CASSLVGQGSYEQYF.